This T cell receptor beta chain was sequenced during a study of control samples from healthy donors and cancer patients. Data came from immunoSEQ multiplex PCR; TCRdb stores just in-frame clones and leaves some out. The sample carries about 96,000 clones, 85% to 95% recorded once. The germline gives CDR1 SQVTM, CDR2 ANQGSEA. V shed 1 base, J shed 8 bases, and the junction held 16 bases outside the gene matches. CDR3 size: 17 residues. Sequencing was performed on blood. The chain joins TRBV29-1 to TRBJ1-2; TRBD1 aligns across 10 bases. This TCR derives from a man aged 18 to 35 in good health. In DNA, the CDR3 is TGCAGCGTTGAAGCGGGTGACAGGGGGCGCCTCTGGGGCGGCTACACCTTC. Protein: CSVEAGDRGRLWGGYTF. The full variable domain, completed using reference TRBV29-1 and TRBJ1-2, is SAVISQKPSRDICQRGTSLTIQCQVDSQVTMMFWYRQQPGQSLTLIATANQGSEATYESGFVIDKFPISRPNLTFSTLTVSNMSPEDSSIYLCSVEAGDRGRLWGGYTFGSGTRLTVV.